This is a list of T cell receptor beta chains from one sample in a study of post-analysis software for immune sequencing data. TCRdb recomputed calls from the PCR reads with MiXCR, one row per CDR3 protein. The sample comprises about 540,000 distinct CDR3 sequences, roughly 34% of which are singletons, and 4.5% to 7.5% rests with the top ten. Sequencing input: blood. The receptor source for this set is a girl aged 2-17 years with multiple sclerosis. The CDR3 runs from the conserved cysteine through the conserved F or W. D genes are given only for firm matches. Only some rows state a clone size, as once, few, many or a class for expanded clones.

d_gene | j_gene | v_gene | abundance | CDR3nt | CDR3aa
TRBD2 | TRBJ2-1 | TRBV20-1 | NA | TGCAGTGCTAGAGTGGCTAGCGGGGGGACGGGGGCTAGCAATGAGCAGTTCTTC | CSARVASGGTGASNEQFF
NA | TRBJ2-3 | TRBV12-3/TRBV12-4 | NA | TGTGCCAGCAGTTTACAGGGGTTAGATACGCAGTATTTT | CASSLQGLDTQYF
NA | TRBJ2-3 | TRBV11-2 | few | TGTGCCAGCAGCTTAGGCAGACAGAACACAGATACGCAGTATTTT | CASSLGRQNTDTQYF
NA | TRBJ2-1 | TRBV5-6 | NA | TGTGCCAGCAGCTCCTTGACTGAGGAGCAGTTCTTC | CASSSLTEEQFF
NA | TRBJ2-7 | TRBV14 | few | TGTGCCAGCAGTGACAATCCGACCTACGAGCAGTACTTC | CASSDNPTYEQYF
NA | TRBJ1-6 | TRBV29-1 | NA | TGCAGCGACAACTTGAGCTCCTATAATTCACCCCTCCACTTT | CSDNLSSYNSPLHF
NA | TRBJ1-1 | TRBV3-1 | NA | TGTGCCAGCAGCCAAGTCGTGACACCCAACACTGAAGCTTTCTTT | CASSQVVTPNTEAFF
TRBD1 | TRBJ1-2 | TRBV29-1 | few | TGCAGCGTTGAAGACCCTCCGGGGACAGCCAACATTCACTATGGCTACACCTTC | CSVEDPPGTANIHYGYTF
TRBD1 | TRBJ1-6 | TRBV3-1 | NA | TGTGCCAGCCGTGAGACAGGGCCGGGTTCACCCCTCCACTTT | CASRETGPGSPLHF
TRBD1 | TRBJ2-5 | TRBV20-1 | NA | TGCAGTGCTTCTACAGGGGTAGAGACCCAGTACTTC | CSASTGVETQYF
TRBD1 | TRBJ1-2 | TRBV12-3/TRBV12-4 | NA | TGTGCCAGCGCTTACGACAGGGGGAACGGCTACACCTTC | CASAYDRGNGYTF
NA | TRBJ1-2 | TRBV12-3/TRBV12-4 | NA | TGTGCCAGCCGGGCAGGGAACTATGCCTACACCTTC | CASRAGNYAYTF
NA | TRBJ2-7 | TRBV28 | few | TGTGGCCAGCATTCAGGTGGACCGACCTACGAGCAGTACTTC | CGQHSGGPTYEQYF
TRBD2 | TRBJ2-3 | TRBV20-1 | few | TGCAGTGCTAGAGATTACCTGGCCCTAGCGGGGTCCACAGATACGCAGTATTTT | CSARDYLALAGSTDTQYF
TRBD2 | TRBJ2-5 | TRBV12-3/TRBV12-4 | few | TGTGCCAGCTGCCTTTATACAGCGGGGGGAGGGGATGAGCAGTACTTC | CASCLYTAGGGDEQYF
NA | TRBJ1-5 | TRBV7-2 | NA | TGTGCCGGCAGCTATAGAGGGGTGGGGGATCAGCCCCAGCATTTT | CAGSYRGVGDQPQHF